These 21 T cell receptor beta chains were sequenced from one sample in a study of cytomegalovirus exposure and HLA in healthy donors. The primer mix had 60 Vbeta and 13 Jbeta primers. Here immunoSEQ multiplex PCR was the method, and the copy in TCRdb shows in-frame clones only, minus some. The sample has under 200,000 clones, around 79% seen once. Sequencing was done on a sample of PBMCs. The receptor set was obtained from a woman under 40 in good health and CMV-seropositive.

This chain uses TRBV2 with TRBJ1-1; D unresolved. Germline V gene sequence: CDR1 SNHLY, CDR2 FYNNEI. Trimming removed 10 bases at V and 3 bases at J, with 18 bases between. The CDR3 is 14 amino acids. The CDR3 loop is CANNIEVSDTEAFF. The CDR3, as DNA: TGTGCCAATAATATTGAGGTATCAGACACTGAAGCTTTCTTT.

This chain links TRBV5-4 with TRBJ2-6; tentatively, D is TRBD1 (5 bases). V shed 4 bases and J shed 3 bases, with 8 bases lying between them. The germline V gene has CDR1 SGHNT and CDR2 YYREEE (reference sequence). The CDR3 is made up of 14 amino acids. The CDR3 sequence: CASSTQGGANVLTF. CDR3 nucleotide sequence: TGTGCCAGCAGCACGCAGGGTGGGGCCAACGTCCTGACTTTC. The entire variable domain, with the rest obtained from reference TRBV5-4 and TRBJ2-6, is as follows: ETGVTQSPTHLIKTRGQQVTLRCSSQSGHNTVSWYQQALGQGPQFIFQYYREEENGRGNFPPRFSGLQFPNYSSELNVNALELDDSALYLCASSTQGGANVLTFGAGSRLTVL.

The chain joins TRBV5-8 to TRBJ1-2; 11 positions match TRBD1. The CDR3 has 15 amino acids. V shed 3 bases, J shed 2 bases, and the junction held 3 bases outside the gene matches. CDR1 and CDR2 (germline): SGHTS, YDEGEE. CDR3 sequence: CASSSRDRGNYGYTF. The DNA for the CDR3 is TGTGCCAGCAGCTCACGGGACAGGGGGAACTATGGCTACACCTTC.

The CDR3 loop reads CASSPNRQGASTGELFF. In DNA form, the CDR3 reads TGTGCCAGCAGTCCCAATAGACAGGGGGCTTCCACCGGGGAGCTGTTTTTT. The chain is built from TRBV6-4 and TRBJ2-2, with TRBD1 identical over 10 bases. The germline gives CDR1 MRHNA, CDR2 SNTAGT. Germline trimming cut 5 bases from V and 4 bases from J; bases unmatched to any gene: 10. The CDR3 is 17 amino acids.

CDR3 sequence reads: CASSEAPGVRFF. DNA of the CDR3: TGTGCCAGCAGTGAAGCCCCTGGAGTGCGGTTCTTC. The gene calls are TRBV6-1 and TRBJ2-1; the D is unclear. Trimming took off 0 bases at V and 15 bases at J, with 12 bases between the two ends. The CDR3 spans 12 residues. CDR1 is MNHNS and CDR2 is SASEGT in the germline V gene.

This chain's CDR3 is CASSSGRGYEQYF. CDR3 nucleotides: TGTGCCAGCAGCTCCGGGCGGGGCTACGAGCAGTACTTC. This chain joins TRBV7-2 and TRBJ2-7; D perhaps matches TRBD2 (6 bases). Germline V gene data show CDR1 as SGHTA and CDR2 as FQGNSA. The CDR3 is made up of 13 amino acids. Between the trimmed V and J ends, which lost 4 bases and 3 bases, there was a span of 10 bases.

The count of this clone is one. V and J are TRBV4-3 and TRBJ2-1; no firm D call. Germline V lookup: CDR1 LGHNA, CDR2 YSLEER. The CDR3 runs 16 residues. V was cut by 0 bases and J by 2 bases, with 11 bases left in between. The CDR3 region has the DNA TGCGCCAGCAGCCAAGATCGTCTCCGGGCCTACAATGAGCAGTTCTTC. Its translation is CASSQDRLRAYNEQFF.

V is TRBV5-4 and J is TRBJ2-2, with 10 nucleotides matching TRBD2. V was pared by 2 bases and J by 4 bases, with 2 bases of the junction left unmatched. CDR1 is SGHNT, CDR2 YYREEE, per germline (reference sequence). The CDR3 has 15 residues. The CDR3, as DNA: TGTGCCAGCAGCTTTCGGACTAGCGGCACCGGGGAGCTGTTTTTT. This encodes CASSFRTSGTGELFF.

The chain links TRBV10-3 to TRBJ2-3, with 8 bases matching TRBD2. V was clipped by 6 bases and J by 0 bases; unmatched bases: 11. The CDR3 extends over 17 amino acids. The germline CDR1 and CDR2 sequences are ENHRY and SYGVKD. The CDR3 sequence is CAIRRAGGLTSTDTQYF. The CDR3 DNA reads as TGTGCCATCAGAAGGGCGGGGGGACTAACAAGCACAGATACGCAGTATTTT.

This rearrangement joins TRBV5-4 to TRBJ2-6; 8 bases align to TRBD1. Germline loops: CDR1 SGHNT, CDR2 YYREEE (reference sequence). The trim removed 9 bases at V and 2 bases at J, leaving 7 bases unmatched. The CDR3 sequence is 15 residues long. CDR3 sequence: CANSVQGAGANVLTF. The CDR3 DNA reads TGTGCCAACAGTGTACAGGGGGCTGGGGCCAACGTCCTGACTTTC.

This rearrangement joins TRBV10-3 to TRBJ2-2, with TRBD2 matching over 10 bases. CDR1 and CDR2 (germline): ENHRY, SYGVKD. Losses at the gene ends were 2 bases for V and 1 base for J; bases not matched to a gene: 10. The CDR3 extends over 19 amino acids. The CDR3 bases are TGTGCCATCAGTGAGCCCTCTCGACTAGCGGGTTTGAACACCGGGGAGCTGTTTTTT. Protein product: CAISEPSRLAGLNTGELFF.

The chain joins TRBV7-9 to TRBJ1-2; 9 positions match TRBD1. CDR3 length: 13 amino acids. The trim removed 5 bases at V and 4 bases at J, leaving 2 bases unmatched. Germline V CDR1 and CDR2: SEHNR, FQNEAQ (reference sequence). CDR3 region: CASSLDRGYGYTF. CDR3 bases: TGTGCCAGCAGCCTGGACAGGGGCTATGGCTACACCTTC.

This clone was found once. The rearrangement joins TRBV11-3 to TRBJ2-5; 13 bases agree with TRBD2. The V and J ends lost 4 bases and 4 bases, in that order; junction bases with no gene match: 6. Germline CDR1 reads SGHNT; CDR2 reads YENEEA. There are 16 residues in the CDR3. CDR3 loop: CASSSLLAGGPETQYF. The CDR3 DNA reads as TGTGCCAGCAGCTCCCTACTAGCGGGAGGGCCAGAGACCCAGTACTTC.

The CDR3 DNA is TGCGCCAGCAGCTCGCAGGCGGGGGTTCAGCCCCAGCATTTT. Its protein is CASSSQAGVQPQHF. The chain couples TRBV4-1 to TRBJ1-5, with a tentative D call TRBD1 (5 bases). Between the trimmed V and J ends, which lost 5 bases and 6 bases, there was a span of 14 bases. CDR3 size: 14 residues. Germline CDR1 is MGHRA and CDR2 is YSYEKL.

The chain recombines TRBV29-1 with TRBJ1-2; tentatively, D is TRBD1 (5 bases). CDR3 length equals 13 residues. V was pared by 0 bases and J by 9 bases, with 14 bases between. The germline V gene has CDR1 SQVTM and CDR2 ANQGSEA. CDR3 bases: TGCAGCGTTGAAGAATGGGCAGGGCGGCGCTACACCTTC. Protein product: CSVEEWAGRRYTF.

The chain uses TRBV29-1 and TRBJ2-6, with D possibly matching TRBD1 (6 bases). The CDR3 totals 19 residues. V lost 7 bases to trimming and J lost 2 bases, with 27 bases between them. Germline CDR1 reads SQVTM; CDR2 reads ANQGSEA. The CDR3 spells CSALGSGDNPNTGANVLTF. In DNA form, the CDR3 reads TGCAGCGCCCTCGGGTCTGGGGACAACCCTAACACTGGGGCCAACGTCCTGACTTTC.

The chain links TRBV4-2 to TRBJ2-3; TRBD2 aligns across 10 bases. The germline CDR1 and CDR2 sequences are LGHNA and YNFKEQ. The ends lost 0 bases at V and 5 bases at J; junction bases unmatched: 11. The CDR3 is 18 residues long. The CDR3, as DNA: TGTGCCAGCAGCCAAGAGGCAGCGGGGGGGCCAGACGGAGATACGCAGTATTTT. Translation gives CASSQEAAGGPDGDTQYF.

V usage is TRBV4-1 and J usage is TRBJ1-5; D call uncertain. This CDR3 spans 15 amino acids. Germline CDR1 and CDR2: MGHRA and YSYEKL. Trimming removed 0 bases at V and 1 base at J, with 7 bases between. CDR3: CASSQDARSNQPQHF. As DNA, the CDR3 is TGCGCCAGCAGCCAAGATGCTCGGAGCAATCAGCCCCAGCATTTT.

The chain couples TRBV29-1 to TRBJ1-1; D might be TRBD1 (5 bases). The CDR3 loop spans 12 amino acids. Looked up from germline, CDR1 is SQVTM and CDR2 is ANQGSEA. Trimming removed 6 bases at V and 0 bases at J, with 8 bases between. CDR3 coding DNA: TGCAGCGTCAACAGGATGAACACTGAAGCTTTCTTT. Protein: CSVNRMNTEAFF.

As DNA, the CDR3 is TGTGCCAGCAGTGTTGTTGTCATCCCAGGGAACACTGAAGCTTTCTTT. It encodes CASSVVVIPGNTEAFF. The chain couples TRBV2 to TRBJ1-1, with D uncertain. The CDR3 extends over 16 amino acids. The ends were cut back, 4 bases at V and 1 base at J, with 16 bases in the middle. CDR1 is SNHLY and CDR2 is FYNNEI in the germline V gene.

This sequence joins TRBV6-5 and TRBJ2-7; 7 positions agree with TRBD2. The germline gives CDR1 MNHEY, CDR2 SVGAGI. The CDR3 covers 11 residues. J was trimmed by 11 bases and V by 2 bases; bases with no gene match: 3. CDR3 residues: CASSYGGVEYF. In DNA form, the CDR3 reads TGTGCCAGCAGTTACGGGGGGGTAGAGTACTTC.